One sample yielded the 5 T cell receptor beta chains listed below, sequenced in a study of blood T cell repertoires in COVID-19. Generated by immunoSEQ multiplex PCR, the TCRdb table keeps only in-frame clones and is missing some. The data show around 140,000 clones, about four fifths seen once. Sequenced material: peripheral blood. Receptors originate from a human donor in a cohort sampled during active COVID-19.

This chain joins TRBV7-2 and TRBJ2-7; possibly TRBD1 for D (6 bases). The germline CDR1 and CDR2 sequences are SGHTA and FQGNSA. V was cut by 4 bases and J by 3 bases, with 19 bases left in between. CDR3 length equals 16 residues. This chain's CDR3 is CASSYTPGQLIYEQYF. The CDR3 DNA reads TGTGCCAGCAGCTACACTCCGGGACAATTGATCTACGAGCAGTACTTC.

CDR3 sequence: CASSTGVGQPQHF. The CDR3 region has the DNA TGTGCCAGTAGTACAGGGGTTGGTCAGCCCCAGCATTTT. The chain employs TRBV19 and TRBJ1-5, with D tentatively TRBD1 (6 bases). Trimming cost V 4 bases and J 6 bases, with 10 bases left between them. This CDR3 comprises 13 residues. Germline CDR1 LNHDA, CDR2 SQIVND (reference sequence).

Note on this clone: The junction and the germline gene differ at one end; a read error may be behind it. The gene calls are TRBV20-1 and TRBJ2-7; 9 nucleotides align to TRBD2. CDR3 length: 11 residues. The V gene's germline CDR1 is DFQATT and CDR2 SNEGSKA (reference sequence). DNA for the CDR3: TGCAGTGCCCCTTATCTGGCGGGACTAGCATTC. This gives the protein CSAPYLAGLAF.

The chain has TRBV11-2 and TRBJ2-1; unclear D gene. Trimming took off 1 base at V and 1 base at J, with 5 bases between the two ends. There are 14 residues in the CDR3. Germline CDR1 reads SGHAT; CDR2 reads FQNNGV. The CDR3 nucleotides read TGTGCCAGCAGCTTAGTGTCTTCCTACAATGAGCAGTTCTTC. Encoded protein: CASSLVSSYNEQFF.

The chain combines TRBV24-1 with TRBJ2-7; possibly TRBD1 for D (6 bases). V was pared by 0 bases and J by 3 bases, with 8 bases between. The CDR3 contains 14 residues. The germline V gene has CDR1 KGHDR and CDR2 SFDVKD. In DNA, the CDR3 is TGTGCCACCAGTGATTTGGACAGGCGCTACGAGCAGTACTTC. The encoded protein is CATSDLDRRYEQYF.